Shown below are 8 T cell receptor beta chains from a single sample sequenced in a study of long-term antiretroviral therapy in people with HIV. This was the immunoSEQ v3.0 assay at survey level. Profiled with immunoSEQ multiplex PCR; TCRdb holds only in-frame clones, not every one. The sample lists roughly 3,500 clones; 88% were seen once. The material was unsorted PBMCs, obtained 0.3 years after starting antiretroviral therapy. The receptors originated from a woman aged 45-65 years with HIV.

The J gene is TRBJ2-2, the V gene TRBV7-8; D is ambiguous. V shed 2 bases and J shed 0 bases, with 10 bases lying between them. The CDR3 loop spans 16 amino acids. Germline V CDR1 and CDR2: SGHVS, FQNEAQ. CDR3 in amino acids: CASSLIFATNTGELFF. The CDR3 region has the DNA TGTGCCAGCAGCTTAATATTCGCGACGAACACCGGGGAGCTGTTTTTT.

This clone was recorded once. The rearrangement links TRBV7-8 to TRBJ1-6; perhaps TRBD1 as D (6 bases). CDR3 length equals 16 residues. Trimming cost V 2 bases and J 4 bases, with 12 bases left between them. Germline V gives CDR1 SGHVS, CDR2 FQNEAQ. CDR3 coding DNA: TGTGCCAGCAGCTTAAACCCAGGGGCTTATAATTCACCCCTCCACTTT. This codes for CASSLNPGAYNSPLHF.

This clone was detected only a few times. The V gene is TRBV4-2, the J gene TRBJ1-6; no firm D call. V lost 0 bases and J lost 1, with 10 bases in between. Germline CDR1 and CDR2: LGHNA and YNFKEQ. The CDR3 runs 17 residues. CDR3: CASSQDFPVSYNSPLHF. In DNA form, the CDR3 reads TGTGCCAGCAGCCAAGATTTTCCCGTGTCCTATAATTCACCCCTCCACTTT.

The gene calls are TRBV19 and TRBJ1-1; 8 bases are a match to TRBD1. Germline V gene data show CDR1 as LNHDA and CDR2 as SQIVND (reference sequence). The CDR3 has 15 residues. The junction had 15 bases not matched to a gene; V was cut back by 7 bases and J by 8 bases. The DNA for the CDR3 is TGTGCCAGTAACCGGGGGGCAGGGGGCGCATCCGAAGCTTTCTTT. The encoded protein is CASNRGAGGASEAFF.

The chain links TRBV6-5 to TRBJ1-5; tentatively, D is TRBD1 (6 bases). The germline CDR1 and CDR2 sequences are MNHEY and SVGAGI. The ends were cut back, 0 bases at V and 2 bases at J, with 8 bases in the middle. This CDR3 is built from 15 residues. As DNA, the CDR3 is TGTGCCAGCAGTTACTCGGCAGGGGGCAATCAGCCCCAGCATTTT. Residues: CASSYSAGGNQPQHF.

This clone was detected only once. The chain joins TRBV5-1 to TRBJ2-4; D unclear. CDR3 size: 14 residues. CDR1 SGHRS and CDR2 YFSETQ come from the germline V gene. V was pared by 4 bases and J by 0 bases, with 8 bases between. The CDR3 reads CASSLESAKNIQYF. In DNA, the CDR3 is TGCGCCAGCAGCCTGGAATCAGCCAAAAACATTCAGTACTTC.

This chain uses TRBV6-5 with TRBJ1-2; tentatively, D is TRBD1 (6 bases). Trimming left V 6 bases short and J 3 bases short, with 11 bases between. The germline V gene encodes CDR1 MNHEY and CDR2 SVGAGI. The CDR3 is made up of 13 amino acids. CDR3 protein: CASREDRYYGYTF. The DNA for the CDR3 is TGTGCCAGCAGGGAGGACAGATACTATGGCTACACCTTC.

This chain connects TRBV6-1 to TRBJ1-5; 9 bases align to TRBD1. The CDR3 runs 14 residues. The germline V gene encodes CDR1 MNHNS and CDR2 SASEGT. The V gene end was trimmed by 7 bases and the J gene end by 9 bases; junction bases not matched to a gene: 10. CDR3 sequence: CASTVGTGSRPQHF. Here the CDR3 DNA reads TGTGCCAGCACCGTCGGGACAGGGTCGAGGCCCCAGCATTTT.